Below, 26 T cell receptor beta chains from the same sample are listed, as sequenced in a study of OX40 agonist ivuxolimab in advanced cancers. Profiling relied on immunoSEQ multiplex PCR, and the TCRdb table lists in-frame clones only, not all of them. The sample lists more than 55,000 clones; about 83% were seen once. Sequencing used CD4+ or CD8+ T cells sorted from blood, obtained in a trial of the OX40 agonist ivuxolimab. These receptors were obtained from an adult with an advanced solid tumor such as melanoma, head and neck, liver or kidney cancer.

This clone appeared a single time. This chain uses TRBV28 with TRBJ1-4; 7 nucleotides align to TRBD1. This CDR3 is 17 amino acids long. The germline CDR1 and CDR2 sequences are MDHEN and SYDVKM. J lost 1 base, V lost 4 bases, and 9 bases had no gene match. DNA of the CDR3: TGTGCCAGCAGTTCAAGGGGCAGGGGGGAAACTAATGAAAAACTGTTTTTT. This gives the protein CASSSRGRGETNEKLFF.

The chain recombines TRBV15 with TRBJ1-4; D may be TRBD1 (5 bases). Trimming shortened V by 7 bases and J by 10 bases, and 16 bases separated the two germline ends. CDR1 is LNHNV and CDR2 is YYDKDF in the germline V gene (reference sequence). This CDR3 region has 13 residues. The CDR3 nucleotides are TGTGCCACCACTAACCAGTGGGGGGGAAAACTGTTTTTT. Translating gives CATTNQWGGKLFF.

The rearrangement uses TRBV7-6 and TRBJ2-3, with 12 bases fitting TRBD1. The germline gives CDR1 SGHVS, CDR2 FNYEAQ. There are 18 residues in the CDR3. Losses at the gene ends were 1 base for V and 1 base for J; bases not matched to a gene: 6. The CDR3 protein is CASSLGVGQGAGTDTQYF. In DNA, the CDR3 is TGTGCCAGCAGCTTAGGAGTGGGACAGGGGGCCGGCACAGATACGCAGTATTTT. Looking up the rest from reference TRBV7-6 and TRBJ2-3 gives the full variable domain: GAGVSQSPRYKVTKRGQDVALRCDPISGHVSLYWYRQALGQGPEFLTYFNYEAQQDKSGLPNDRFSAERPEGSISTLTIQRTEQRDSAMYRCASSLGVGQGAGTDTQYFGPGTRLTVL.

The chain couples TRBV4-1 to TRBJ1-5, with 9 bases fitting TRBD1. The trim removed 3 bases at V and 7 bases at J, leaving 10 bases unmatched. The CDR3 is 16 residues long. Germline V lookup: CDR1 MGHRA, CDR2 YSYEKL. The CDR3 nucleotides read TGCGCCAGCAGCCAGTTCGTGGGACAGGGTTCACAGCCCCAGCATTTT. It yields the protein CASSQFVGQGSQPQHF.

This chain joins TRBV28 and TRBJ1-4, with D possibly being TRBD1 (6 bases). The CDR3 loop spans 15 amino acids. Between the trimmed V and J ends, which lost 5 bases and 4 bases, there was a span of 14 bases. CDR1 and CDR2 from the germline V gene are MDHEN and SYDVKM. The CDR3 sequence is CASSLPGDNNEKLFF. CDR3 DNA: TGTGCCAGCAGTCTCCCAGGGGATAATAATGAAAAACTGTTTTTT.

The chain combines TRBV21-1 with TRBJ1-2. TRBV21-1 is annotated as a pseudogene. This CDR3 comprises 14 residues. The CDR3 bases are TGTGCCAGCACTGCTTTGGAGATCGGCAATGGCTACACCTTC. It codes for CASTALEIGNGYTF.

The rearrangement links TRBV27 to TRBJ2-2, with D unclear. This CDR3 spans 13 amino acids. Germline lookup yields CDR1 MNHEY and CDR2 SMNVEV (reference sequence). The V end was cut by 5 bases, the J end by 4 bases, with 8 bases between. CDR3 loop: CASSPTPTGELFF. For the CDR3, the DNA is TGTGCCAGCAGTCCCACCCCCACCGGGGAGCTGTTTTTT.

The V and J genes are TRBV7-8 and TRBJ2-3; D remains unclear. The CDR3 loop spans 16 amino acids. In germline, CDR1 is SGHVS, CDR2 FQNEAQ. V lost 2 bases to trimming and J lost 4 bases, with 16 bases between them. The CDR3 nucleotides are TGTGCCAGCAGCTTAAATCTTGCGGTATCATCAGATACGCAGTATTTT. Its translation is CASSLNLAVSSDTQYF.

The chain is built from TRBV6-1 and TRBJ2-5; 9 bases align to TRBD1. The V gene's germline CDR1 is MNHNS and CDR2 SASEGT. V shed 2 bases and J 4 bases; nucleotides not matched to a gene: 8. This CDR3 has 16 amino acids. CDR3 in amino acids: CASSENTGQGRETQYF. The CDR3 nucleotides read TGTGCCAGCAGTGAAAATACGGGACAGGGCCGAGAGACCCAGTACTTC.

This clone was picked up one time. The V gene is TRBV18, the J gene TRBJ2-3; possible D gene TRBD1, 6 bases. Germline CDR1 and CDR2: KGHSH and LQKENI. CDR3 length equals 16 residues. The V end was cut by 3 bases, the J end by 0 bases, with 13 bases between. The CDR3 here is CASSPAGQLSTDTQYF. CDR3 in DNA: TGTGCCAGCTCACCGGCCGGACAGCTTAGCACAGATACGCAGTATTTT.

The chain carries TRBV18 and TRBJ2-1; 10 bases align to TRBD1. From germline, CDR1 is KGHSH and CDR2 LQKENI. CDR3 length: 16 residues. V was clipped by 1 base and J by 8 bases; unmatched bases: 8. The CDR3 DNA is TGTGCCAGCTCACCACTCCGGGACAGGGGCTTGGATGAGCAGTTCTTC. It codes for CASSPLRDRGLDEQFF.

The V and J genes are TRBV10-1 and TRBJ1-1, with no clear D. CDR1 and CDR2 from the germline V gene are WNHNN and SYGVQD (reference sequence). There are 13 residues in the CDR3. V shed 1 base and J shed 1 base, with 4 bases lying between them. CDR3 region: CASSEYRNTEAFF. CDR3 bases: TGCGCCAGCAGTGAGTACAGGAACACTGAAGCTTTCTTT.

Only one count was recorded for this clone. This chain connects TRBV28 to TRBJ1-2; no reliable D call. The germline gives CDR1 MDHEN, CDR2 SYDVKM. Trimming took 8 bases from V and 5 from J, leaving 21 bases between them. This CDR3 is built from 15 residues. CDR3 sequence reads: CASAPISPTKYGYTF. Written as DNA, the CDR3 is TGTGCCAGCGCTCCGATATCACCCACCAAGTATGGCTACACCTTC.

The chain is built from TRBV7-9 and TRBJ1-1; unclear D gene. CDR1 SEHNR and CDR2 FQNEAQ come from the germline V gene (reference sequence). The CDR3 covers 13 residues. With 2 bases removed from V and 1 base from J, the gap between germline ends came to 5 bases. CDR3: CASSLWENTEAFF. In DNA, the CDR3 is TGTGCCAGCAGCTTATGGGAGAACACTGAAGCTTTCTTT.

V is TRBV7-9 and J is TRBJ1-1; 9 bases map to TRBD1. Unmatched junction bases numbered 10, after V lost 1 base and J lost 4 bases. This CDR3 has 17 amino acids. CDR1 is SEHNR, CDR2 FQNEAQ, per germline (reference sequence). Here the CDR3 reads CASSLEPGQGTGTEAFF. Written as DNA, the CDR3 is TGTGCCAGCAGCTTAGAACCGGGACAGGGAACGGGCACTGAAGCTTTCTTT.

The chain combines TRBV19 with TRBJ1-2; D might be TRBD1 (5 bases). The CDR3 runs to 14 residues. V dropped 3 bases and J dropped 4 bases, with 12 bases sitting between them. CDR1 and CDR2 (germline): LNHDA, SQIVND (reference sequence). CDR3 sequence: CASSMVVTGYGYTF. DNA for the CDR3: TGTGCCAGTAGTATGGTCGTTACAGGCTATGGCTACACCTTC. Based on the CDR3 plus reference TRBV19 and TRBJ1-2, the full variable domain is DGGITQSPKYLFRKEGQNVTLSCEQNLNHDAMYWYRQDPGQGLRLIYYSQIVNDFQKGDIAEGYSVSREKKESFPLTVTSAQKNPTAFYLCASSMVVTGYGYTFGSGTRLTVV.

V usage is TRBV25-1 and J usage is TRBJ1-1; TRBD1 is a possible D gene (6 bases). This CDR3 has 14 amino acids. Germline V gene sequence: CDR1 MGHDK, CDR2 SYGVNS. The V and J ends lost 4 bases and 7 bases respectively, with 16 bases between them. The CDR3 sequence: CASSVQPQGNEAFF. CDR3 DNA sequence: TGTGCCAGCAGTGTCCAGCCCCAGGGGAATGAAGCTTTCTTT.

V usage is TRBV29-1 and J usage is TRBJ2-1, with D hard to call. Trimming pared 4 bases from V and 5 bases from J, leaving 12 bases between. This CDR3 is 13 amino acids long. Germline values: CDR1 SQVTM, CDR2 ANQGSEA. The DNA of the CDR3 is TGCAGCGTTGCACAGTCAGTAGACAATGAGCAGTTCTTC. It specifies CSVAQSVDNEQFF.

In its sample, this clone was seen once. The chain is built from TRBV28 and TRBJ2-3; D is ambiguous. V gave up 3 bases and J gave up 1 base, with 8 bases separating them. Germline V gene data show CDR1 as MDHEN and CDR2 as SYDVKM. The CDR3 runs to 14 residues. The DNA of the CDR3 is TGTGCCAGCAGTTTTCTCTCTGGCACAGATACGCAGTATTTT. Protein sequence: CASSFLSGTDTQYF.

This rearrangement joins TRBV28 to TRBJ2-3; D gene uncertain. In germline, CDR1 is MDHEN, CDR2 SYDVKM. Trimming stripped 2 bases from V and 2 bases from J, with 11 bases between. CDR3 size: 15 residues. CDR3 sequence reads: CASSLRSSLTDTQYF. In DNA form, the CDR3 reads TGTGCCAGCAGTTTAAGGTCATCCCTCACAGATACGCAGTATTTT.

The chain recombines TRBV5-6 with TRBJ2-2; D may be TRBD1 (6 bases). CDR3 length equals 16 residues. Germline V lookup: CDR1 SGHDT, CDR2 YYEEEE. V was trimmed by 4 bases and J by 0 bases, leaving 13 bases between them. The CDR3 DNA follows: TGTGCCAGCAGCGGCACCGGGACAACGAACACCGGGGAGCTGTTTTTT. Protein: CASSGTGTTNTGELFF. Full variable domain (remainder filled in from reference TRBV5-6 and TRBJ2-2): DAGVTQSPTHLIKTRGQQVTLRCSPKSGHDTVSWYQQALGQGPQFIFQYYEEEERQRGNFPDRFSGHQFPNYSSELNVNALLLGDSALYLCASSGTGTTNTGELFFGEGSRLTVL.

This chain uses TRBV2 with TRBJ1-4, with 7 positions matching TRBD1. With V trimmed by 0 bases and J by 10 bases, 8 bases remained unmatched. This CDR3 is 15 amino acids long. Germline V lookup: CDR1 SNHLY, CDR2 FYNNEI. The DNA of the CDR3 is TGTGCCAGCAGTGAAGCGACTTGGACAGGAGGAAAACTGTTTTTT. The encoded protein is CASSEATWTGGKLFF.

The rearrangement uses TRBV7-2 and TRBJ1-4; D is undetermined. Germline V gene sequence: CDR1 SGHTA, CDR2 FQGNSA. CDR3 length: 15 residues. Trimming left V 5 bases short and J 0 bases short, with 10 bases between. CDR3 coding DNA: TGTGCCAGCAGCCCCCATACCACAACTAATGAAAAACTGTTTTTT. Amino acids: CASSPHTTTNEKLFF.

The CDR3 region has the DNA TGTGCCAGCAGCGCAGGGGCAGGGGTAGCTCGGGAGCAGTACTTC. Protein product: CASSAGAGVAREQYF. The chain couples TRBV6-1 to TRBJ2-7; D possibly corresponds to TRBD1 (6 bases). V lost 6 bases to trimming and J lost 7 bases, with 22 bases between them. Germline V gene data show CDR1 as MNHNS and CDR2 as SASEGT. The CDR3 length is 15 residues.

CDR3 bases: TGTGCCAGCAGCGGGGGGGCAACAGGAGCCTACGAGCAGTACTTC. This translates into CASSGGATGAYEQYF. V and J are TRBV9 and TRBJ2-7; tentatively, D is TRBD1 or TRBD2 (6 bases each). CDR1 is SGDLS and CDR2 is YYNGEE in the germline V gene. Trimming cost V 3 bases and J 2 bases, with 15 bases left between them. This CDR3 has 15 residues.

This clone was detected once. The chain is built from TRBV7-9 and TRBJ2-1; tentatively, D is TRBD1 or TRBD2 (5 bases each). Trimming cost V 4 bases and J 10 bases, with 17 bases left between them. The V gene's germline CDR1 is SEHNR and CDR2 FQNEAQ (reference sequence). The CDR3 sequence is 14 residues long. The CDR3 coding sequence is TGTGCCAGCAGCTCCACCGGGACGAGTACCGAGCAGTTCTTC. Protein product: CASSSTGTSTEQFF. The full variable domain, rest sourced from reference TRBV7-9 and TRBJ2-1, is DTGVSQNPRHKITKRGQNVTFRCDPISEHNRLYWYRQTLGQGPEFLTYFQNEAQLEKSRLLSDRFSAERPKGSFSTLEIQRTEQGDSAMYLCASSSTGTSTEQFFGPGTRLTVL.